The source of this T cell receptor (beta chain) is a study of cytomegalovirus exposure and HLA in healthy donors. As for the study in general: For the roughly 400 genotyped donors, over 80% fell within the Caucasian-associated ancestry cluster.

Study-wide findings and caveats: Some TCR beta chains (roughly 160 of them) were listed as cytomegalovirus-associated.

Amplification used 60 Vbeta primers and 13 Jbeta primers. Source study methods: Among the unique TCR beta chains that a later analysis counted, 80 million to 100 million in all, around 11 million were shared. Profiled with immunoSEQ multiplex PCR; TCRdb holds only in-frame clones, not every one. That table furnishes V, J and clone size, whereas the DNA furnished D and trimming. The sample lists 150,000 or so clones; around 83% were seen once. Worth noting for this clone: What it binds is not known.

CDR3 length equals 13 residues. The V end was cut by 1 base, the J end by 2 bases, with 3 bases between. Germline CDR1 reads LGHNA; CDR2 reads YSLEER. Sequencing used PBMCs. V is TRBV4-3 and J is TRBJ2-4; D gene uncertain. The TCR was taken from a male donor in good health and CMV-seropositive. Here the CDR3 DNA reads TGCGCCAGCAGCCAAGTTACCAAAAACATTCAGTACTTC. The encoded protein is CASSQVTKNIQYF.